This T cell receptor beta chain was identified during a study of blood T cell repertoires in COVID-19. Germline values: CDR1 MNHNY, CDR2 SVGAGI (reference sequence). CDR3 length: 13 amino acids. Trimming removed 6 bases at V and 2 bases at J, with 8 bases between. Clones were sequenced by immunoSEQ multiplex PCR, and TCRdb holds only the in-frame ones, with some missing. The sample has some 30,000 clones, about 88% seen once. This sequence was found in a man aged 70-80 years with active or convalescent COVID-19. The chain couples TRBV6-6 to TRBJ1-5; D ambiguous. The sequenced sample was peripheral blood. The CDR3 region has the DNA TGTGCCAGCAGACGAGCGGGCAATCAGCCCCAGCATTTT. The encoded protein is CASRRAGNQPQHF.